The 19 T cell receptor beta chains listed next were all sequenced from one sample in a study of T cells after yellow fever vaccination. TCRdb itself ran the 5' RACE reads through MiXCR, one entry per CDR3 protein. The sample consists of more than 200,000 distinct CDR3 sequences, 3.6% of them appearing once. The source was PBMCs, collected 15 days after the yellow fever booster vaccination. Receptors were obtained from a man in his late teens or twenties who received the YFV17D yellow fever vaccine.

The V call is TRBV4-1, the J call TRBJ1-1, with D possibly TRBD1 on 5 matching bases. Trimming shortened V by 3 bases and J by 2 bases, and 7 bases separated the two germline ends. CDR3 length: 13 residues. Germline CDR1 and CDR2: MGHRA and YSYEKL. The DNA for the CDR3 is TGCGCCAGCAGCCACGGGGGAAACACTGAAGCTTTCTTT. Protein sequence: CASSHGGNTEAFF.

At least ten counts were recorded for this clonotype. J is TRBJ2-7 and V is TRBV7-7, with TRBD2 matching 8 bases. CDR3 length: 15 amino acids. The germline V gene encodes CDR1 SSHAT and CDR2 FNYEAQ (reference sequence). Trimming at V came to 5 bases and at J to 2 bases, leaving 8 bases not matched to a gene. This chain's CDR3 is CASSPGAGGPYEQYF. The CDR3 nucleotides are TGTGCCAGCAGCCCCGGGGCGGGGGGACCCTACGAGCAGTACTTC.

There are many counts of this clonotype. CDR3 in amino acids: CASSVQASGNEQFF. The CDR3, as DNA: TGTGCCAGCAGTGTTCAGGCTAGCGGCAATGAGCAGTTCTTC. V and J are TRBV6-4 and TRBJ2-1; 7 positions agree with TRBD2. With V trimmed by 4 bases and J by 6 bases, 6 bases remained unmatched. There are 14 residues in the CDR3. Germline lookup yields CDR1 MRHNA and CDR2 SNTAGT.

This clonotype was picked up many times. V and J are TRBV18 and TRBJ2-7, with TRBD2 identical over 13 bases. With V trimmed by 2 bases and J by 3 bases, 7 bases remained unmatched. This CDR3 has 17 amino acids. Germline CDR1 KGHSH, CDR2 LQKENI. This chain's CDR3 is CASSPSTSGGRFYEQYF. The CDR3 DNA follows: TGTGCCAGCTCACCATCGACTAGCGGGGGGCGCTTCTACGAGCAGTACTTC.

In this sample, this clonotype turned up many times. The chain uses TRBV4-3 and TRBJ2-7, with D perhaps matching TRBD2 (5 bases). From germline, CDR1 is LGHNA and CDR2 YSLEER. The CDR3 totals 15 residues. The V end lost 4 bases, the J end lost 8 bases, and 21 bases lay between the germline ends. The CDR3 region is CASSLVGLSRGKQYF. The CDR3 DNA reads as TGCGCCAGCAGCCTCGTCGGACTCTCCCGGGGAAAGCAGTACTTC.

At least ten counts were recorded for this clonotype. V usage is TRBV4-1 and J usage is TRBJ2-3; TRBD2 agrees at 8 bases. The CDR3 has 17 amino acids. J was trimmed by 3 bases and V by 1 base; bases with no gene match: 9. Germline CDR1 reads MGHRA; CDR2 reads YSYEKL. CDR3 bases: TGCGCCAGCAGCCAAGGCCCTTCAGCGGGGGTAACAGATACGCAGTATTTT. It specifies CASSQGPSAGVTDTQYF.

Ten or more counts support this clonotype. J is TRBJ1-1 and V is TRBV15; no clear D gene. Trimming cost V 0 bases and J 3 bases, with 5 bases left between them. CDR3 length: 13 amino acids. Germline CDR1 LNHNV, CDR2 YYDKDF (reference sequence). The CDR3 spells CATSREWDTEAFF. CDR3 bases: TGTGCCACCAGCAGAGAGTGGGACACTGAAGCTTTCTTT.

This clonotype has at least ten counts. This sequence joins TRBV6-2 or TRBV6-3 and TRBJ2-6, with D unclear. V was cut by 8 bases and J by 3 bases, with 17 bases left in between. CDR3 size: 16 residues. Germline CDR1 is MNHEY and CDR2 is SVGEGT. CDR3 region: CASGRPPSDGANVLTF. The CDR3 DNA sequence: TGTGCCAGCGGTAGGCCCCCGTCCGATGGGGCCAACGTCCTGACTTTC.

This clonotype was found many times. The chain employs TRBV5-6 and TRBJ1-5, with D maybe TRBD1 (5 bases). This CDR3 region has 13 residues. CDR1 SGHDT and CDR2 YYEEEE come from the germline V gene. The V end lost 6 bases, the J end lost 6 bases, and 13 bases lay between the germline ends. The CDR3 spells CASTSWGGQPQHF. The CDR3 bases are TGTGCCAGCACCTCCTGGGGGGGTCAGCCCCAGCATTTT.

This clonotype occurred many times. The rearrangement links TRBV6-2 or TRBV6-3 to TRBJ1-1, with TRBD1 as a possible D gene (6 bases). CDR1 is MNHEY and CDR2 is SVGEGT in the germline V gene. The CDR3 runs 18 residues. The V end was cut by 3 bases, the J end by 5 bases, with 25 bases between. The CDR3 nucleotides are TGTGCCAGCAGTTATGGACAGCCGACTTACCCCGAAGGGACTGAAGCTTTCTTT. This sequence encodes CASSYGQPTYPEGTEAFF.

This clonotype showed up many times. This chain links TRBV5-1 with TRBJ2-1, with 7 bases matching TRBD1. The CDR3 has 15 residues. V was pared by 4 bases and J by 3 bases, with 7 bases of the junction left unmatched. CDR1 is SGHRS and CDR2 is YFSETQ in the germline V gene. The CDR3 loop reads CASSVGPGGYNEQFF. Here the CDR3 DNA reads TGCGCCAGCAGCGTCGGACCAGGGGGCTACAATGAGCAGTTCTTC.

This clonotype occurred a few times. The chain combines TRBV4-1 with TRBJ2-4; D unresolved. Trimming removed 3 bases at V and 4 bases at J, with 13 bases between. CDR3 length: 15 amino acids. Germline values: CDR1 MGHRA, CDR2 YSYEKL. The DNA of the CDR3 is TGCGCCAGCAGCCAGCCAATCGACAAGAAAAACATTCAGTACTTC. Its protein is CASSQPIDKKNIQYF.

This clonotype was recorded many times. V usage is TRBV6-5 and J usage is TRBJ2-5; 7 bases map to TRBD2. Looked up from germline, CDR1 is MNHEY and CDR2 is SVGAGI. With 7 bases clipped from V and 1 base from J, the junction kept 9 bases outside the gene matches. This CDR3 contains 15 residues. DNA for the CDR3: TGTGCCAGCACCTTGGGGGGGGGTATCCAAGAGACCCAGTACTTC. Translation: CASTLGGGIQETQYF.

This clonotype was observed at least ten times. The V call is TRBV6-5, the J call TRBJ2-2; 16 bases are shared with TRBD2. With 5 bases clipped from V and 2 bases from J, the junction kept 5 bases outside the gene matches. Germline V gives CDR1 MNHEY, CDR2 SVGAGI. CDR3 length: 18 residues. This CDR3 is CASSEGLAGGLNTGELFF. Written as DNA, the CDR3 is TGTGCCAGCAGTGAGGGACTAGCGGGGGGGCTTAACACCGGGGAGCTGTTTTTT.

This clonotype was detected many times. This chain uses TRBV4-1 with TRBJ1-1; the D gene is possibly TRBD1 (6 bases). From germline, CDR1 is MGHRA and CDR2 YSYEKL. The germline V and J ends were trimmed by 5 bases and 0 bases, with 10 bases remaining between them. The CDR3 length is 14 residues. CDR3 residues: CASSKRGMNTEAFF. CDR3 in DNA: TGCGCCAGCAGCAAGAGGGGGATGAACACTGAAGCTTTCTTT.

This clonotype was detected ten times or more. This chain joins TRBV12-3 or TRBV12-4 and TRBJ1-2; 12 positions agree with TRBD1. V dropped 4 bases and J dropped 7; count of bases not matched to a gene: 7. The CDR3 is made up of 15 amino acids. The chain's CDR3 is CASSYGTGGSTGYTF. CDR3 in DNA: TGTGCCAGCAGTTATGGGACAGGGGGCTCCACTGGCTACACCTTC.

This clonotype was seen ten or more times. This chain links TRBV7-9 with TRBJ2-2; D is perhaps TRBD1 or TRBD2 (5 bases each). Trimming took off 5 bases at V and 4 bases at J, with 14 bases between the two ends. The CDR3 consists of 15 residues. Germline V gene sequence: CDR1 SEHNR, CDR2 FQNEAQ (reference sequence). The CDR3 reads CASSERGFGTGELFF. As DNA, the CDR3 is TGTGCCAGCAGCGAGAGGGGCTTTGGCACCGGGGAGCTGTTTTTT.

Many counts were recorded for this clonotype. The J gene is TRBJ1-1, the V gene TRBV18; D perhaps matches TRBD1 (5 bases). Trimming stripped 1 base from V and 2 bases from J, with 8 bases between. In germline, CDR1 is KGHSH, CDR2 LQKENI. This CDR3 is built from 14 residues. Here the CDR3 DNA reads TGTGCCAGCTCACCACGGGACGATAACACTGAAGCTTTCTTT. The encoded protein is CASSPRDDNTEAFF.

This clonotype showed up just a few times. The chain recombines TRBV11-3 with TRBJ2-2, with D possibly matching TRBD2 (7 bases). CDR3 length: 15 amino acids. The V gene lost 5 bases and the J gene lost 4 bases, with 14 bases spanning the gap. CDR1 and CDR2 (germline): SGHNT, YENEEA. CDR3 residues: CASSHVRGGTGELFF. Written as DNA, the CDR3 is TGTGCCAGCAGCCATGTGAGGGGGGGCACCGGGGAGCTGTTTTTT.